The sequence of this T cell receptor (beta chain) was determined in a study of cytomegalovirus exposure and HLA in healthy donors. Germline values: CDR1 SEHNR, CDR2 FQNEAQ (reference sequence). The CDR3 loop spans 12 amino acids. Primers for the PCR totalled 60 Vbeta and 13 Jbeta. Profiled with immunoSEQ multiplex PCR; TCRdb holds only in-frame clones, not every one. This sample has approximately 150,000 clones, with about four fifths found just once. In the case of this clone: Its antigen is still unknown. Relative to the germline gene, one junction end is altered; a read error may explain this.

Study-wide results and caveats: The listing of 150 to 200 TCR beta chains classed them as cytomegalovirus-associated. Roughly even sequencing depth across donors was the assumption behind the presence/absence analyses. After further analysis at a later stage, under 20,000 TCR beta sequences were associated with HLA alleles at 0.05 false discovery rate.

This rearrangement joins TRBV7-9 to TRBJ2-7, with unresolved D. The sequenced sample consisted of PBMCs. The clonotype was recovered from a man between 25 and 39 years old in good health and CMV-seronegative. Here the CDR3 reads CSSSQSSSEQYF. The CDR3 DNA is TGTTCCAGCAGCCAGTCCTCCTCCGAGCAGTACTTC.